The rows below give T cell receptor beta chains drawn from one sample of a study of regulatory T cells in long-lasting Graves disease. MiXCR, run by TCRdb on the multiplex PCR reads, gives a single entry per CDR3 protein. This table has hundreds of thousands of distinct CDR3 sequences, roughly 15% appearing once. The specimen was peripheral blood mononuclear cells (PBMCs), collected at new diagnosis, from a patient treated with antithyroid drugs. These receptors originate from a female donor with Graves disease. Both conserved end residues are part of each CDR3. Each record gives: D gene, J gene, clone size, V gene, CDR3 protein, CDR3 DNA. The D gene is left open where the match is weak. Not every row has a clone size; where given, it reads once, few, many or a size class.

d_gene: TRBD2
j_gene: TRBJ2-3
abundance: many
v_gene: TRBV7-2
CDR3aa: CASSQPSGSATDTQYF
CDR3nt: TGTGCCAGCAGCCAACCTAGCGGGAGCGCAACAGATACGCAGTATTTT

d_gene: TRBD1
j_gene: TRBJ2-1
abundance: many
v_gene: TRBV11-2
CDR3aa: CASSRTGGSYNEQFF
CDR3nt: TGTGCCAGCAGCCGGACAGGGGGCTCCTACAATGAGCAGTTCTTC

d_gene: TRBD2
j_gene: TRBJ2-5
abundance: NA
v_gene: TRBV11-2
CDR3aa: CASSLTYGGEETQYF
CDR3nt: TGTGCCAGCAGCTTAACCTACGGGGGGGAAGAGACCCAGTACTTC

d_gene: NA
j_gene: TRBJ1-4
abundance: many
v_gene: TRBV11-2
CDR3aa: CASSLDGGSYEKLFF
CDR3nt: TGTGCCAGCAGCTTAGACGGGGGCAGTTATGAAAAACTGTTTTTT

d_gene: NA
j_gene: TRBJ2-1
abundance: many
v_gene: TRBV28
CDR3aa: CASRGRAASINEQFF
CDR3nt: TGTGCCAGCAGAGGCCGGGCCGCCTCGATAAATGAGCAGTTCTTC

d_gene: TRBD2
j_gene: TRBJ2-1
abundance: NA
v_gene: TRBV30
CDR3aa: CAYSSGRGNNEQFF
CDR3nt: TGTGCCTACTCAAGCGGGAGAGGAAACAATGAGCAGTTCTTC

d_gene: NA
j_gene: TRBJ1-4
abundance: NA
v_gene: TRBV10-1
CDR3aa: CASSELVDLNEKLFF
CDR3nt: TGCGCCAGCAGTGAGTTGGTAGACCTTAATGAAAAACTGTTTTTT

d_gene: NA
j_gene: TRBJ1-2
abundance: many
v_gene: TRBV7-9
CDR3aa: CASSLEGGLRGMPYGYTF
CDR3nt: TGTGCCAGCAGCTTAGAGGGGGGGCTCCGCGGCATGCCCTATGGCTACACCTTC

d_gene: NA
j_gene: TRBJ2-1
abundance: few
v_gene: TRBV4-1
CDR3aa: CASSRLGSSYNEQFF
CDR3nt: TGCGCCAGCAGCCGCCTGGGGAGCTCCTACAATGAGCAGTTCTTC

d_gene: TRBD1
j_gene: TRBJ1-5
abundance: many
v_gene: TRBV12-3/TRBV12-4
CDR3aa: CASSPQGTGNQPQHF
CDR3nt: TGTGCCAGCAGTCCTCAAGGGACAGGCAATCAGCCCCAGCATTTT

d_gene: TRBD1
j_gene: TRBJ1-2
abundance: many
v_gene: TRBV7-2
CDR3aa: CASSLGLDREGYTF
CDR3nt: TGTGCCAGCAGCTTAGGTCTGGACAGGGAGGGCTACACCTTC

d_gene: NA
j_gene: TRBJ1-5
abundance: NA
v_gene: TRBV20-1
CDR3aa: CSARGINQPQHF
CDR3nt: TGCAGTGCTAGGGGCATCAATCAGCCCCAGCATTTT

d_gene: NA
j_gene: TRBJ1-2
abundance: many
v_gene: TRBV5-6
CDR3aa: CASSLWGANFDGYTF
CDR3nt: TGTGCCAGCAGCTTGTGGGGGGCTAACTTTGATGGCTACACCTTC

d_gene: NA
j_gene: TRBJ2-5
abundance: NA
v_gene: TRBV7-8
CDR3aa: CASSPPGSQEAQYF
CDR3nt: TGTGCCAGTTCCCCTCCGGGATCTCAAGAGGCCCAGTACTTC

d_gene: NA
j_gene: TRBJ1-2
abundance: many
v_gene: TRBV2
CDR3aa: CASTSDSHGYTF
CDR3nt: TGTGCCAGCACTTCGGACAGCCATGGCTACACCTTC

d_gene: NA
j_gene: TRBJ2-2
abundance: NA
v_gene: TRBV12-3/TRBV12-4
CDR3aa: CASSTTGAGELFF
CDR3nt: TGTGCCAGCAGCACTACTGGAGCCGGGGAGCTGTTTTTT

d_gene: TRBD1
j_gene: TRBJ1-2
abundance: many
v_gene: TRBV6-2/TRBV6-3
CDR3aa: CASSYASGGYGYTF
CDR3nt: TGTGCCAGCAGTTACGCCTCAGGGGGCTATGGCTACACCTTC

d_gene: NA
j_gene: TRBJ2-3
abundance: many
v_gene: TRBV24-1
CDR3aa: CATSVQTIDTQYF
CDR3nt: TGTGCCACCAGTGTGCAAACTATCGATACGCAGTATTTT

d_gene: NA
j_gene: TRBJ1-4
abundance: many
v_gene: TRBV27
CDR3aa: CASSLSTALDEKLFF
CDR3nt: TGTGCCAGCAGTTTATCGACCGCCTTGGATGAAAAACTGTTTTTT

d_gene: TRBD2
j_gene: TRBJ2-2
abundance: few
v_gene: TRBV7-2
CDR3aa: CASSPVAGGRPTGELFF
CDR3nt: TGTGCCAGCAGCCCCGTAGCGGGAGGGCGTCCCACCGGGGAGCTGTTTTTT

d_gene: NA
j_gene: TRBJ2-7
abundance: many
v_gene: TRBV20-1
CDR3aa: CSAVGQISYEQYF
CDR3nt: TGCAGTGCCGTGGGGCAGATCTCCTACGAGCAGTACTTC

d_gene: NA
j_gene: TRBJ2-6
abundance: many
v_gene: TRBV5-1
CDR3aa: CASGSQSGANVLTF
CDR3nt: TGCGCCAGCGGGAGCCAATCTGGGGCCAACGTCCTGACTTTC

d_gene: NA
j_gene: TRBJ2-2
abundance: NA
v_gene: TRBV29-1
CDR3aa: CSVEKAANTGELFF
CDR3nt: TGCAGCGTTGAGAAGGCTGCGAACACCGGGGAGCTGTTTTTT

d_gene: NA
j_gene: TRBJ2-7
abundance: many
v_gene: TRBV4-1
CDR3aa: CASSPGRAYEQYF
CDR3nt: TGCGCCAGCAGCCCAGGTAGGGCCTACGAGCAGTACTTC

d_gene: TRBD2
j_gene: TRBJ2-7
abundance: many
v_gene: TRBV28
CDR3aa: CASSLGGSPVEQYF
CDR3nt: TGTGCCAGCAGTTTAGGCGGGAGTCCGGTTGAGCAGTACTTC

d_gene: NA
j_gene: TRBJ2-2
abundance: few
v_gene: TRBV5-4
CDR3aa: CASISPGAGELFF
CDR3nt: TGTGCCAGCATCTCCCCCGGTGCCGGGGAGCTGTTTTTT

d_gene: NA
j_gene: TRBJ2-7
abundance: many
v_gene: TRBV6-1
CDR3aa: CASRLQAGLGAYEQYF
CDR3nt: TGTGCCAGCAGGTTACAGGCGGGACTGGGGGCCTACGAGCAGTACTTC

d_gene: NA
j_gene: TRBJ2-1
abundance: NA
v_gene: TRBV6-1
CDR3aa: CASRRLEFAELFF
CDR3nt: TGTGCCAGCAGGAGACTAGAGTTCGCCGAGTTGTTCTTC

d_gene: NA
j_gene: TRBJ2-7
abundance: many
v_gene: TRBV29-1
CDR3aa: CSVVFPDSYEQYF
CDR3nt: TGCAGCGTTGTGTTTCCAGACTCCTACGAGCAGTACTTC

d_gene: NA
j_gene: TRBJ2-7
abundance: NA
v_gene: TRBV27
CDR3aa: CAARDFISYEQYF
CDR3nt: TGTGCCGCCCGGGACTTTATTTCCTACGAGCAGTACTTC

d_gene: NA
j_gene: TRBJ2-1
abundance: many
v_gene: TRBV7-9
CDR3aa: CASSLREYRAFSEQFF
CDR3nt: TGTGCCAGCAGCTTAAGGGAATACCGAGCTTTTAGTGAGCAGTTCTTC

d_gene: NA
j_gene: TRBJ2-6
abundance: many
v_gene: TRBV7-2
CDR3aa: CASNPQGPAGGANVLTF
CDR3nt: TGTGCCAGCAACCCACAGGGCCCCGCTGGGGGGGCCAACGTCCTGACTTTC

d_gene: NA
j_gene: TRBJ1-2
abundance: NA
v_gene: TRBV27
CDR3aa: CASRIAKDYGYTF
CDR3nt: TGTGCCAGCAGAATCGCAAAGGACTATGGCTACACCTTC

d_gene: TRBD1
j_gene: TRBJ1-2
abundance: many
v_gene: TRBV6-1
CDR3aa: CASRRTGGINGYTF
CDR3nt: TGTGCCAGCAGGCGGACAGGGGGGATCAATGGCTACACCTTC

d_gene: NA
j_gene: TRBJ2-3
abundance: many
v_gene: TRBV7-9
CDR3aa: CASSSKRQDTQYF
CDR3nt: TGTGCCAGCAGCTCCAAACGTCAAGATACGCAGTATTTT

d_gene: NA
j_gene: TRBJ1-1
abundance: many
v_gene: TRBV12-5
CDR3aa: CASGLVVSGGGTEAFF
CDR3nt: TGTGCTAGTGGTTTGGTCGTCTCGGGGGGGGGGACTGAAGCTTTCTTT

d_gene: TRBD1
j_gene: TRBJ1-2
abundance: NA
v_gene: TRBV12-3/TRBV12-4
CDR3aa: CASTHPGQGFDYTF
CDR3nt: TGTGCCAGCACCCACCCGGGACAGGGTTTTGACTACACCTTC

d_gene: NA
j_gene: TRBJ2-5
abundance: many
v_gene: TRBV12-5
CDR3aa: CASGFPTENTQYF
CDR3nt: TGTGCTAGTGGTTTCCCTACGGAAAATACCCAGTACTTC

d_gene: NA
j_gene: TRBJ2-2
abundance: few
v_gene: TRBV12-3/TRBV12-4
CDR3aa: CASSPATGNTGELFF
CDR3nt: TGTGCCAGCAGTCCCGCCACAGGGAACACCGGGGAGCTGTTTTTT

d_gene: NA
j_gene: TRBJ1-4
abundance: NA
v_gene: TRBV27
CDR3aa: CASSLSGATNEKLFF
CDR3nt: TGTGCCAGCAGTTTATCAGGGGCCACTAATGAAAAACTGTTTTTT

d_gene: TRBD1
j_gene: TRBJ1-2
abundance: many
v_gene: TRBV27
CDR3aa: CASSLWGGQNYGYTF
CDR3nt: TGTGCCAGCAGTTTATGGGGGGGACAGAACTATGGCTACACCTTC

d_gene: TRBD2
j_gene: TRBJ2-7
abundance: many
v_gene: TRBV3-1
CDR3aa: CASSQDQAGVGEQYF
CDR3nt: TGTGCCAGCAGCCAAGACCAAGCGGGAGTGGGCGAGCAGTACTTC

d_gene: NA
j_gene: TRBJ1-2
abundance: many
v_gene: TRBV11-2
CDR3aa: CASSGDMGTNYGYTF
CDR3nt: TGTGCCAGCAGCGGAGACATGGGAACTAACTATGGCTACACCTTC

d_gene: TRBD1
j_gene: TRBJ1-2
abundance: many
v_gene: TRBV18
CDR3aa: CASQGTEPGYTF
CDR3nt: TGTGCCAGCCAGGGGACAGAACCCGGCTACACCTTC

d_gene: NA
j_gene: TRBJ2-7
abundance: few
v_gene: TRBV7-9
CDR3aa: CASSSGTPGEQYF
CDR3nt: TGTGCCAGCAGCTCCGGGACTCCCGGGGAGCAGTACTTC

d_gene: NA
j_gene: TRBJ2-5
abundance: few
v_gene: TRBV4-1
CDR3aa: CASNPAEGRETQYF
CDR3nt: TGCGCCAGCAACCCAGCTGAGGGGCGAGAGACCCAGTACTTC

d_gene: NA
j_gene: TRBJ2-7
abundance: NA
v_gene: TRBV27
CDR3aa: CASSMDGGYEQYF
CDR3nt: TGTGCCAGCAGTATGGACGGGGGATACGAGCAGTACTTC

d_gene: NA
j_gene: TRBJ2-7
abundance: NA
v_gene: TRBV4-1
CDR3aa: CASSQARQNSYEQYF
CDR3nt: TGCGCCAGCAGCCAAGCCCGACAGAACTCCTACGAGCAGTACTTC

d_gene: NA
j_gene: TRBJ2-1
abundance: many
v_gene: TRBV6-2/TRBV6-3
CDR3aa: CASNIGSYNEQFF
CDR3nt: TGTGCCAGCAATATCGGCTCCTACAATGAGCAGTTCTTC

d_gene: TRBD1
j_gene: TRBJ1-6
abundance: NA
v_gene: TRBV5-5
CDR3aa: CASRGQSSYNSPLHF
CDR3nt: TGTGCCAGCAGGGGACAGAGCTCCTATAATTCACCCCTCCACTTT

d_gene: TRBD1
j_gene: TRBJ1-2
abundance: NA
v_gene: TRBV11-1
CDR3aa: CASSFGQGNYGYTF
CDR3nt: TGTGCCAGCAGCTTTGGACAGGGAAACTATGGCTACACCTTC

d_gene: NA
j_gene: TRBJ1-1
abundance: many
v_gene: TRBV20-1
CDR3aa: CSATSGTNPNTEAFF
CDR3nt: TGCAGTGCTACCTCCGGGACCAACCCGAACACTGAAGCTTTCTTT

d_gene: NA
j_gene: TRBJ2-5
abundance: many
v_gene: TRBV27
CDR3aa: CASSLSGSEETQYF
CDR3nt: TGTGCCAGCAGTTTATCGGGGTCGGAGGAGACCCAGTACTTC

d_gene: NA
j_gene: TRBJ1-1
abundance: NA
v_gene: TRBV2
CDR3aa: CASIYLTLVVDTEAFF
CDR3nt: TGTGCCAGCATCTACCTCACGCTGGTGGTGGATACTGAAGCTTTCTTT

d_gene: NA
j_gene: TRBJ1-2
abundance: NA
v_gene: TRBV27
CDR3aa: CASSSRGNYGYTF
CDR3nt: TGTGCCAGCAGTTCCAGGGGTAACTATGGCTACACCTTC